What follows is one T cell receptor beta chain and its context. This entry belongs to a study of blood T cell repertoires in COVID-19. In the study overall: Material from acute and convalescent COVID-19 was sourced from the United States, Italy and Spain. The analysed material was cDNA or gDNA that came from T cells, B-cell-depleted T cells, or PBMCs.

Libraries were prepared by immunoSEQ multiplex PCR; TCRdb keeps only in-frame clonotypes and omits some of them. The table has 40,000 to 65,000 clones, roughly 85% seen once. The CDR3 runs to 16 residues. CDR1 and CDR2 from the germline V gene are SQVTM and ANQGSEA. The V segment lost 7 bases and the J segment 0 bases; nucleotides outside the gene matches: 4. V gene TRBV29-1 combines with J gene TRBJ2-2, with TRBD2 matching 14 bases. The receptor comes from a man older than 75 with acute or convalescent COVID-19. The specimen was peripheral blood. The CDR3 protein is CSAGLAGGTNTGELFF. CDR3 nucleotides: TGCAGCGCTGGACTAGCGGGGGGAACGAACACCGGGGAGCTGTTTTTT.